This T cell receptor (beta chain) was observed in a study of shared clonotypes between healthy human individuals. For the study at large: Plates per donor: three CD4 naive, three CD4 memory, two CD8 naive, one CD8 memory.

Study findings and constraints: Collection of samples was limited to blood; tissue repertoires likely differ.

CDR3 length: 14 amino acids. Germline V CDR1 and CDR2: MDHEN, SYDVKM. V was cut by 1 base and J by 4 bases, with 10 bases left in between. This table comes from immunoSEQ multiplex PCR, and its TCRdb copy is limited to in-frame clones, with some not included. Among roughly 2.2 million clones listed, 90% to 95% were seen once. Comment on this clone: Its antigen is unidentified. This sample also contains other DNA sequences that code for the same CDR3.

Sequences were obtained from naive CD4+ T cells from PBMCs. Subset described: CD45RA+ positively selected. This clonotype was obtained from a man aged 18 to 29 in good health. Some clones in this sample may be carry-over from other donors' samples. The chain employs TRBV28 and TRBJ1-2; D might be TRBD1 (5 bases). The CDR3 loop reads CASSLSLQGYGYTF. CDR3 in DNA: TGTGCCAGCAGTTTATCACTCCAGGGCTATGGCTACACCTTC.